The 20 T cell receptor beta chains given below trace back to one sample, sequenced in a study of blood T cells in healthy people across ages. Combining a sample-barcoded 5' primer with a J-beta primer mix, a second PCR ran for about 6 to 11 cycles. TCRdb reanalysed the 5' RACE reads using MiXCR and keeps one entry per CDR3 protein. The sample lists nearly 800,000 distinct CDR3 sequences, more than 50% seen once, with 25% to 30% in the top ten. The sample consisted of blood. The receptors stem from a middle-aged man in good health.

The chain couples TRBV7-2 to TRBJ2-1; 10 bases match TRBD2. The germline CDR1 and CDR2 sequences are SGHTA and FQGNSA. Germline trimming cut 3 bases from V and 3 bases from J; bases unmatched to any gene: 5. This CDR3 contains 16 residues. CDR3 loop: CASSLLLAGYYNEQFF. The CDR3 bases are TGTGCCAGCAGCTTGTTACTAGCGGGATACTACAATGAGCAGTTCTTC. The variable domain in full, with the rest retrieved from reference TRBV7-2 and TRBJ2-1, is GAGVSQSPSNKVTEKGKDVELRCDPISGHTALYWYRQSLGQGLEFLIYFQGNSAPDKSGLPSDRFSAERTGGSVSTLTIQRTQQEDSAVYLCASSLLLAGYYNEQFFGPGTRLTVL.

This chain connects TRBV4-2 to TRBJ2-7; 8 bases align to TRBD2. Germline V lookup: CDR1 LGHNA, CDR2 YNFKEQ. The length of the CDR3 is 15 residues. V was clipped by 1 base and J by 2 bases; unmatched bases: 4. The CDR3 bases are TGTGCCAGCAGCCAAGCGTCGACTAGCGCCTACGAGCAGTACTTC. Translation gives CASSQASTSAYEQYF.

Only a few counts were recorded for this clonotype. CDR3 bases: TGTGCCAGCAGGACGGGGACGAACACCGGGGAGCTGTTTTTT. It translates to CASRTGTNTGELFF. The rearrangement joins TRBV6-4 to TRBJ2-2; D possibly corresponds to TRBD2 (5 bases). Germline V gives CDR1 MRHNA, CDR2 SNTAGT. V gave up 6 bases and J gave up 0 bases, with 8 bases separating them. This CDR3 comprises 14 residues.

V is TRBV28 and J is TRBJ2-5; D not resolved. CDR1 and CDR2 from the germline V gene are MDHEN and SYDVKM. The CDR3 is 14 residues long. V was clipped by 4 bases and J by 11 bases, with 20 bases between them. This CDR3 reads CASSSRISYNEQYF. CDR3 coding DNA: TGTGCCAGCAGTTCCCGGATCTCTTACAATGAGCAGTACTTC.

The J gene is TRBJ2-3, the V gene TRBV9; 8 positions agree with TRBD1. The J segment lost 8 bases and the V segment lost 4 bases, leaving 9 bases of the junction unmatched. Germline V lookup: CDR1 SGDLS, CDR2 YYNGEE. The CDR3 is made up of 14 amino acids. DNA of the CDR3: TGTGCCAGCAGCTCGACAGGGGAGCAGGCTACGCAGTATTTT. Its protein is CASSSTGEQATQYF.

This clonotype has just a few counts. V and J are TRBV6-5 and TRBJ1-6; D gene unclear. The CDR3 spans 16 residues. V was shortened by 2 bases and J by 3 bases, with 11 bases between the two germline ends. Looked up from germline, CDR1 is MNHEY and CDR2 is SVGAGI. CDR3 nucleotides: TGTGCCAGCAGTTACCAGTTTAGGGTCTATAATTCACCCCTCCACTTT. It specifies CASSYQFRVYNSPLHF.

This clonotype appeared a few times. The chain links TRBV27 to TRBJ1-2; no firm D call. V was cut by 7 bases and J by 0 bases, with 9 bases left in between. The CDR3 totals 13 residues. From germline, CDR1 is MNHEY and CDR2 SMNVEV (reference sequence). The CDR3 DNA follows: TGTGCCAGCACCGATCATACTAACTATGGCTACACCTTC. It translates to CASTDHTNYGYTF.

The chain carries TRBV2 and TRBJ1-2; 7 bases fit TRBD1. The CDR3 spans 15 residues. Germline CDR1 is SNHLY and CDR2 is FYNNEI. Trimming took 8 bases from V and 3 from J; bases not matched to a gene: 12. The chain's CDR3 is CASGYPGQMDYGYTF. The CDR3 DNA reads TGTGCCAGCGGTTACCCGGGACAGATGGACTATGGCTACACCTTC.

The rearrangement joins TRBV5-1 to TRBJ2-3; 10 nucleotides agree with TRBD2. V trimming: 4 bases; J trimming: 5 bases; junction bases outside the gene matches: 13. In germline, CDR1 is SGHRS, CDR2 YFSETQ. The CDR3 contains 17 residues. This chain's CDR3 is CASSRRLAGQIKDTQYF. The CDR3 coding sequence is TGCGCCAGCAGCCGAAGACTAGCGGGTCAAATAAAAGATACGCAGTATTTT.

The V gene is TRBV23-1, the J gene TRBJ1-6, with 9 bases lining up with TRBD1. TRBV23-1 falls under the ORF class, with uncertain function. Trimming took 4 bases from V and 9 from J; bases not matched to a gene: 13. The CDR3 is 17 residues long. This chain's CDR3 is CASSLPGDRVLISPLHF. CDR3 nucleotides: TGCGCCAGCAGTCTCCCAGGGGACAGGGTCCTGATTTCACCCCTCCACTTT.

The rearrangement uses TRBV6-6 and TRBJ2-7; possible D gene TRBD1, 6 bases. The CDR3 is made up of 14 amino acids. CDR1 is MNHNY, CDR2 SVGAGI, per germline (reference sequence). V gave up 2 bases and J gave up 6 bases, with 14 bases separating them. DNA of the CDR3: TGTGCCAGCAGTTACGCTTTACAGGGCGGCGAGCAGTACTTC. Its protein is CASSYALQGGEQYF.

The V and J genes are TRBV29-1 and TRBJ2-7, with D possibly being TRBD1 (6 bases). The CDR3 is 13 residues long. Trimming took 6 bases from V and 0 from J, leaving 12 bases between them. Germline CDR1 and CDR2: SQVTM and ANQGSEA. Here the CDR3 reads CSVRRDNSYEQYF. Here the CDR3 DNA reads TGCAGCGTACGCCGGGACAACTCCTACGAGCAGTACTTC.

CDR3 sequence (DNA): TGTGCCAGCAGCGTAGGGGACAATGAGCAGTTCTTC. It is translated as CASSVGDNEQFF. The rearrangement links TRBV9 to TRBJ2-1; the D is unclear. CDR3 length: 12 residues. The germline CDR1 and CDR2 sequences are SGDLS and YYNGEE. V was cut by 0 bases and J by 5 bases, with 3 bases left in between. Full variable domain (rest looked up from reference TRBV9 and TRBJ2-1): DSGVTQTPKHLITATGQRVTLRCSPRSGDLSVYWYQQSLDQGLQFLIQYYNGEERAKGNILERFSAQQFPDLHSELNLSSLELGDSALYFCASSVGDNEQFFGPGTRLTVL.

This sequence joins TRBV4-3 and TRBJ2-1; the match to TRBD1 covers 8 bases. The CDR3 is made up of 14 amino acids. The germline gives CDR1 LGHNA, CDR2 YSLEER. The J segment lost 9 bases and the V segment lost 3 bases, leaving 7 bases of the junction unmatched. Written as DNA, the CDR3 is TGCGCCAGCAGCCAGGAAACAGGGGGAAGTGAGCAGTTCTTC. This sequence encodes CASSQETGGSEQFF.

CDR3: CASRTWLTSVSDTQYF. DNA of the CDR3: TGTGCCAGCAGAACCTGGCTCACTAGCGTCTCAGATACGCAGTATTTT. The chain joins TRBV12-3 or TRBV12-4 to TRBJ2-3; 7 nucleotides align to TRBD2. CDR3 length: 16 amino acids. The ends lost 6 bases at V and 4 bases at J; junction bases unmatched: 13.

Only one count was recorded for this clonotype. The germline gene is not matched at one end of the junction; a read error may be the cause. This chain uses TRBV3-1 with TRBJ2-4, with TRBD2 as a possible D gene (6 bases). The germline gives CDR1 LGHDT, CDR2 YNNKEL (reference sequence). This CDR3 spans 16 amino acids. This CDR3 is CASSHRHGGPKNIQYF. DNA of the CDR3: TGTGCCAGCAGCCACCGGCACGGGGGACCCAAGAACATTCAGTACTTC.

The rearrangement links TRBV12-3 or TRBV12-4 to TRBJ2-4, with D perhaps TRBD1 (6 bases). Gene TRBJ2-7 matches the end of the DNA better, so the J call may be wrong. There are 15 residues in the CDR3. The CDR3 loop reads CASSSLQGWGSEQYF. As DNA, the CDR3 is TGTGCCAGCAGCAGTCTCCAGGGGTGGGGAAGCGAGCAGTACTTC.

The chain has TRBV20-1 and TRBJ2-7; 7 bases match TRBD1. TRBJ2-5 explains the end of the DNA better; the J call may be wrong. Germline loops: CDR1 DFQATT, CDR2 SNEGSKA (reference sequence). This CDR3 spans 17 amino acids. The CDR3 DNA reads TGCAGTGCTAGAAACCGACAGGGCGTGGGGGTGTGGGAGACCCAGTACTTC. This codes for CSARNRQGVGVWETQYF.

This chain connects TRBV4-3 to TRBJ2-5; D perhaps matches TRBD2 (6 bases). The V gene lost 0 bases and the J gene lost 1 base, with 18 bases spanning the gap. The CDR3 is made up of 18 amino acids. CDR1 is LGHNA and CDR2 is YSLEER in the germline V gene. The CDR3 DNA reads TGCGCCAGCAGCCAAGAGCCCCGCCGGCAGGGAGGCCAAGAGACCCAGTACTTC. Residues: CASSQEPRRQGGQETQYF.

This clonotype was picked up a small number of times. This chain connects TRBV28 to TRBJ2-7, with 9 positions matching TRBD2. The ends lost 6 bases at V and 2 bases at J; junction bases unmatched: 5. CDR1 is MDHEN, CDR2 SYDVKM, per germline. The length of the CDR3 is 14 residues. As DNA, the CDR3 is TGTGCCAGCAGCCCCCTAGCGGGGACCTACGAGCAGTACTTC. This sequence encodes CASSPLAGTYEQYF.